The 29 T cell receptor beta chains below were found in one sample sequenced in a study of OX40 agonist ivuxolimab in advanced cancers. The data were produced by immunoSEQ multiplex PCR, yet TCRdb's version contains in-frame clones alone and is incomplete. The data contain about 50,000 clones, nearly 95% of them singletons. Sample: CD4+ or CD8+ T cells sorted from blood, taken in a trial of the OX40 agonist ivuxolimab. The receptors stem from an adult with an advanced solid tumor such as melanoma, head and neck, liver or kidney cancer.

CDR3 sequence: CASSQDRGVRSQPQHF. The CDR3, as DNA: TGCGCCAGCAGCCAAGATAGAGGGGTTCGGAGTCAGCCCCAGCATTTT. The chain is built from TRBV4-3 and TRBJ1-5, with D maybe TRBD1 (5 bases). Trimming removed 0 bases at V and 6 bases at J, with 15 bases between. The CDR3 is 16 amino acids. Germline V CDR1 and CDR2: LGHNA, YSLEER.

This clone has only a few counts. The chain links TRBV1 to TRBJ2-3; TRBD2 is the table's D call and was not checked against the DNA. TRBV1 is a documented pseudogene. CDR3 length equals 16 residues. The CDR3 nucleotides are TGCACCAGCAGCCAAGATGAGGCTAGCACCAAAGATACGCAGTATTTT. Translating gives CTSSQDEASTKDTQYF.

The chain is built from TRBV10-3 and TRBJ2-7, with 8 bases identical to TRBD1. With 4 bases clipped from V and 2 bases from J, the junction kept 1 base outside the gene matches. CDR1 ENHRY and CDR2 SYGVKD come from the germline V gene. The CDR3 is 13 amino acids. The CDR3 reads CAISGRGPYEQYF. The CDR3 DNA follows: TGTGCCATCAGTGGCAGGGGGCCCTACGAGCAGTACTTC.

This clone occurred once. The J gene is TRBJ2-4, the V gene TRBV28; D gene ambiguous. CDR3 length: 14 amino acids. CDR1 and CDR2 from the germline V gene are MDHEN and SYDVKM. Trimming cost V 5 bases and J 0 bases, with 8 bases left between them. The CDR3 coding sequence is TGTGCCAGCAGTCCCCCTTTAGCCAAAAACATTCAGTACTTC. It encodes CASSPPLAKNIQYF.

The rearrangement links TRBV6-5 to TRBJ2-1; 9 bases are shared with TRBD2. Germline V gene data show CDR1 as MNHEY and CDR2 as SVGAGI. V was pared by 4 bases and J by 7 bases, with 8 bases of the junction left unmatched. CDR3 length: 15 residues. The CDR3 DNA reads TGTGCCAGCAGTTTCGGTAGCGGGAGTGGGAATGAGCAGTTCTTC. Its translation: CASSFGSGSGNEQFF.

This chain connects TRBV29-1 to TRBJ2-1; no clear D gene. The length of the CDR3 is 11 residues. Germline CDR1 and CDR2: SQVTM and ANQGSEA. The V and J ends lost 5 bases and 14 bases respectively, with 16 bases between them. The CDR3 DNA reads TGCAGCGTTCTCTACCTGCAGGATGAGTTCTTC. This encodes CSVLYLQDEFF.

With respect to this clone: One junction end disagrees with the germline gene, perhaps due to a read error. This chain joins TRBV6-5 and TRBJ1-4; 7 bases are shared with TRBD1. Per the germline V gene, CDR1 is MNHEY and CDR2 is SVGAGI. This CDR3 comprises 13 residues. For the CDR3, the DNA is TGTGCCAGCAGCCCCGGGACAGCCCTACCCATTGTTTTT. This sequence encodes CASSPGTALPIVF.

The CDR3 DNA reads as TGTGCCAGCAGTCGAGGGACTACAGCGGGGCTTTACACCGGGGAGCTGTTTTTT. Residues: CASSRGTTAGLYTGELFF. V usage is TRBV27 and J usage is TRBJ2-2; 7 bases match TRBD2. Germline loops: CDR1 MNHEY, CDR2 SMNVEV (reference sequence). The CDR3 is 18 residues long. The junction had 15 bases not matched to a gene; V was cut back by 5 bases and J by 3 bases.

V usage is TRBV9 and J usage is TRBJ2-1; tentative D call: TRBD2 (6 bases). Germline V CDR1 and CDR2: SGDLS, YYNGEE. V lost 2 bases, J lost 7 bases, and 13 bases lay in between. The CDR3 spans 14 residues. The CDR3 here is CASSVEGLWNEQFF. For the CDR3, the DNA is TGTGCCAGCAGCGTGGAGGGCCTTTGGAATGAGCAGTTCTTC.

The chain is built from TRBV15 and TRBJ2-5, with TRBD1 matching 7 bases. The CDR3 covers 17 residues. Per germline, CDR1 LNHNV and CDR2 YYDKDF (reference sequence). The trim removed 3 bases at V and 4 bases at J, leaving 14 bases unmatched. The CDR3 spells CATSSSLQGPLGETQYF. Written as DNA, the CDR3 is TGTGCCACCAGCAGCTCCCTACAGGGGCCTCTGGGAGAGACCCAGTACTTC. Full variable domain (rest looked up from reference TRBV15 and TRBJ2-5): DAMVIQNPRYQVTQFGKPVTLSCSQTLNHNVMYWYQQKSSQAPKLLFHYYDKDFNNEADTPDNFQSRRPNTSFCFLDIRSPGLGDTAMYLCATSSSLQGPLGETQYFGPGTRLLVL.

This chain joins TRBV13 and TRBJ2-1; D is ambiguous. The CDR3 covers 12 residues. V was cut by 5 bases and J by 12 bases, with 14 bases left in between. Germline CDR1 PRHDT, CDR2 FYEKMQ (reference sequence). The CDR3 is CASSAPSGMQFF. CDR3 DNA sequence: TGTGCCAGCAGCGCTCCTAGTGGGATGCAGTTCTTC.

The chain is built from TRBV4-3 and TRBJ2-3; D unclear. Trimming cost V 1 base and J 10 bases, with 9 bases left between them. Germline V gene data show CDR1 as LGHNA and CDR2 as YSLEER. This CDR3 has 12 amino acids. CDR3 sequence (DNA): TGCGCCAGCAGCCAAGTAGGAGACTCGCAGTATTTT. It yields the protein CASSQVGDSQYF.

The J gene is TRBJ2-2, the V gene TRBV28, with D possibly matching TRBD2 (6 bases). The CDR3 extends over 16 amino acids. V was clipped by 2 bases and J by 4 bases, with 14 bases between them. Germline values: CDR1 MDHEN, CDR2 SYDVKM. CDR3 sequence (DNA): TGTGCCAGCAGTTTAGGTTGGGGGGTAGGCACCGGGGAGCTGTTTTTT. This gives the protein CASSLGWGVGTGELFF.

J is TRBJ2-7 and V is TRBV13; D remains unclear. V lost 3 bases and J lost 2, with 5 bases in between. The CDR3 consists of 12 residues. CDR1 and CDR2 (germline): PRHDT, FYEKMQ (reference sequence). CDR3 sequence (DNA): TGTGCCAGCAGCTTTAGTGCCTACGAGCAGTACTTC. As protein: CASSFSAYEQYF.

The chain carries TRBV5-6 and TRBJ2-7, with 7 bases lining up with TRBD1. Per germline, CDR1 SGHDT and CDR2 YYEEEE. CDR3 length: 12 amino acids. V shed 3 bases and J 5 bases; nucleotides not matched to a gene: 2. The CDR3 DNA reads as TGTGCCAGCAGCTCCACAGGGGACGAGCAGTACTTC. This encodes CASSSTGDEQYF.

As concerns this clone: An end of the junction does not agree with germline; a read error may underlie this. V and J are TRBV18 and TRBJ2-1; the D gene is possibly TRBD2 (5 bases). Per the germline V gene, CDR1 is KGHSH and CDR2 is LQKENI. The CDR3 is 16 residues long. This chain's CDR3 is CASSSPQGRGYNEQFF. CDR3 sequence (DNA): TGTGCCAGCTCATCACCTCAAGGACGCGGGTACAATGAGCAGTTCTTC.

V and J are TRBV25-1 and TRBJ2-7, with 7 bases matching TRBD2. V shed 11 bases, J shed 4 bases, and the junction held 14 bases outside the gene matches. CDR1 is MGHDK and CDR2 is SYGVNS in the germline V gene. The CDR3 covers 14 residues. CDR3 protein: CAALPDGGGYEQYF. CDR3 DNA sequence: TGTGCCGCTCTCCCCGACGGGGGAGGGTACGAGCAGTACTTC.

CDR3 in DNA: TGTGCCAGCAGCCCCCGACAGGGGCCGAACACCGGGGAGCTGTTTTTT. It is translated as CASSPRQGPNTGELFF. The chain couples TRBV7-9 to TRBJ2-2; TRBD1 matches at 8 bases. Germline assignment: CDR1 SEHNR and CDR2 FQNEAQ (reference sequence). The J segment lost 0 bases and the V segment lost 5 bases, leaving 5 bases of the junction unmatched. The CDR3 runs to 16 residues.

V is TRBV13 and J is TRBJ2-7, with D unclear. V gave up 3 bases and J gave up 3 bases, with 9 bases separating them. Germline CDR1 and CDR2: PRHDT and FYEKMQ (reference sequence). This CDR3 contains 13 residues. In DNA, the CDR3 is TGTGCCAGCAGCTTGGATACCGTCTACGAGCAGTACTTC. This encodes CASSLDTVYEQYF.

The rearrangement uses TRBV28 and TRBJ2-5, with no clear D. Germline-derived CDR1 and CDR2 are MDHEN and SYDVKM. The CDR3 runs to 13 residues. The germline V and J ends were trimmed by 2 bases and 5 bases, with 9 bases remaining between them. For the CDR3, the DNA is TGTGCCAGCAGTTTAAATCTGGGCGAGACCCAGTACTTC. It specifies CASSLNLGETQYF.

The chain is built from TRBV10-2 and TRBJ2-7; the D is unclear. CDR3 length: 13 amino acids. CDR1 is WSHSY and CDR2 is SAAADI in the germline V gene. The V end was cut by 4 bases, the J end by 6 bases, with 13 bases between. The CDR3 sequence is CASSGGDWGEQYF. In nucleotides, the CDR3 is TGCGCCAGCAGTGGGGGTGACTGGGGCGAGCAGTACTTC.

This chain joins TRBV27 and TRBJ2-1, with 7 bases lining up with TRBD2. CDR1 MNHEY and CDR2 SMNVEV come from the germline V gene (reference sequence). The CDR3 loop spans 15 amino acids. V shed 8 bases, J shed 5 bases, and the junction held 12 bases outside the gene matches. The CDR3 sequence is CASSLGVAGNNEQFF. The CDR3, as DNA: TGTGCCAGCTCTCTAGGGGTAGCGGGCAACAATGAGCAGTTCTTC.

The rearrangement uses TRBV7-9 and TRBJ1-1; possibly TRBD1 for D (6 bases). The CDR3 contains 15 residues. In germline, CDR1 is SEHNR, CDR2 FQNEAQ (reference sequence). V lost 2 bases, J lost 6 bases, and 16 bases lay in between. For the CDR3, the DNA is TGTGCCAGCAGCTTAATCATTCAGGGGACCCCTGAAGCTTTCTTT. Translation gives CASSLIIQGTPEAFF.

DNA of the CDR3: TGTGCCAGCTGGTTGAACACCATATATTTT. It encodes CASWLNTIYF. V usage is TRBV19 and J usage is TRBJ1-3; D not certain. The CDR3 spans 10 residues. Trimming left V 9 bases short and J 7 bases short, with 7 bases between. The germline CDR1 and CDR2 sequences are LNHDA and SQIVND (reference sequence).

Here the CDR3 reads CASSLAGQAYEQYF. The CDR3 nucleotides read TGTGCCAGCAGTTTAGCGGGACAAGCCTACGAGCAGTACTTC. The J gene is TRBJ2-7, the V gene TRBV28; D possibly matches TRBD1 or TRBD2 (6 bases each). The CDR3 is 14 residues long. Trimming stripped 2 bases from V and 2 bases from J, with 10 bases between. CDR1 MDHEN and CDR2 SYDVKM come from the germline V gene.

This clone was observed a few times. Other DNA sequences in the same sample also yield this CDR3. This chain links TRBV27 with TRBJ1-1; the D gene is possibly TRBD1 (6 bases). Germline CDR1 and CDR2: MNHEY and SMNVEV (reference sequence). V lost 2 bases and J 1 base, leaving 11 bases between the germline ends. The CDR3 extends over 15 amino acids. CDR3 sequence (DNA): TGTGCCAGCAGTTTAAGTGGACAGACGAACACTGAAGCTTTCTTT. This gives the protein CASSLSGQTNTEAFF.

The chain combines TRBV27 with TRBJ2-3, with 7 positions matching TRBD2. Germline V gene lookup returns CDR1 MNHEY and CDR2 SMNVEV (reference sequence). This CDR3 region has 18 residues. V shed 1 base and J 3 bases; nucleotides not matched to a gene: 13. The CDR3 reads CASSLFTGLAVLTDTQYF. CDR3 coding DNA: TGTGCCAGCAGTTTATTCACGGGCCTAGCGGTACTGACAGATACGCAGTATTTT.

This clone is medium-sized in the sample. The genes are TRBV6-5 and TRBJ1-1; D is perhaps TRBD1 (5 bases). The CDR3 covers 13 residues. Per the germline V gene, CDR1 is MNHEY and CDR2 is SVGAGI. V was trimmed by 6 bases and J by 4 bases, leaving 12 bases between them. CDR3 residues: CASSLDGGTEAFF. CDR3 nucleotide sequence: TGTGCCAGCAGCCTCGACGGGGGCACTGAAGCTTTCTTT.

The V and J genes are TRBV7-9 and TRBJ2-5, with D perhaps TRBD1 (6 bases). Germline CDR1 is SEHNR and CDR2 is FQNEAQ (reference sequence). CDR3 length: 11 amino acids. V was trimmed by 5 bases and J by 5 bases, leaving 6 bases between them. CDR3 in DNA: TGTGCCAGCAGCCAGGGGGAGACCCAGTACTTC. This codes for CASSQGETQYF.